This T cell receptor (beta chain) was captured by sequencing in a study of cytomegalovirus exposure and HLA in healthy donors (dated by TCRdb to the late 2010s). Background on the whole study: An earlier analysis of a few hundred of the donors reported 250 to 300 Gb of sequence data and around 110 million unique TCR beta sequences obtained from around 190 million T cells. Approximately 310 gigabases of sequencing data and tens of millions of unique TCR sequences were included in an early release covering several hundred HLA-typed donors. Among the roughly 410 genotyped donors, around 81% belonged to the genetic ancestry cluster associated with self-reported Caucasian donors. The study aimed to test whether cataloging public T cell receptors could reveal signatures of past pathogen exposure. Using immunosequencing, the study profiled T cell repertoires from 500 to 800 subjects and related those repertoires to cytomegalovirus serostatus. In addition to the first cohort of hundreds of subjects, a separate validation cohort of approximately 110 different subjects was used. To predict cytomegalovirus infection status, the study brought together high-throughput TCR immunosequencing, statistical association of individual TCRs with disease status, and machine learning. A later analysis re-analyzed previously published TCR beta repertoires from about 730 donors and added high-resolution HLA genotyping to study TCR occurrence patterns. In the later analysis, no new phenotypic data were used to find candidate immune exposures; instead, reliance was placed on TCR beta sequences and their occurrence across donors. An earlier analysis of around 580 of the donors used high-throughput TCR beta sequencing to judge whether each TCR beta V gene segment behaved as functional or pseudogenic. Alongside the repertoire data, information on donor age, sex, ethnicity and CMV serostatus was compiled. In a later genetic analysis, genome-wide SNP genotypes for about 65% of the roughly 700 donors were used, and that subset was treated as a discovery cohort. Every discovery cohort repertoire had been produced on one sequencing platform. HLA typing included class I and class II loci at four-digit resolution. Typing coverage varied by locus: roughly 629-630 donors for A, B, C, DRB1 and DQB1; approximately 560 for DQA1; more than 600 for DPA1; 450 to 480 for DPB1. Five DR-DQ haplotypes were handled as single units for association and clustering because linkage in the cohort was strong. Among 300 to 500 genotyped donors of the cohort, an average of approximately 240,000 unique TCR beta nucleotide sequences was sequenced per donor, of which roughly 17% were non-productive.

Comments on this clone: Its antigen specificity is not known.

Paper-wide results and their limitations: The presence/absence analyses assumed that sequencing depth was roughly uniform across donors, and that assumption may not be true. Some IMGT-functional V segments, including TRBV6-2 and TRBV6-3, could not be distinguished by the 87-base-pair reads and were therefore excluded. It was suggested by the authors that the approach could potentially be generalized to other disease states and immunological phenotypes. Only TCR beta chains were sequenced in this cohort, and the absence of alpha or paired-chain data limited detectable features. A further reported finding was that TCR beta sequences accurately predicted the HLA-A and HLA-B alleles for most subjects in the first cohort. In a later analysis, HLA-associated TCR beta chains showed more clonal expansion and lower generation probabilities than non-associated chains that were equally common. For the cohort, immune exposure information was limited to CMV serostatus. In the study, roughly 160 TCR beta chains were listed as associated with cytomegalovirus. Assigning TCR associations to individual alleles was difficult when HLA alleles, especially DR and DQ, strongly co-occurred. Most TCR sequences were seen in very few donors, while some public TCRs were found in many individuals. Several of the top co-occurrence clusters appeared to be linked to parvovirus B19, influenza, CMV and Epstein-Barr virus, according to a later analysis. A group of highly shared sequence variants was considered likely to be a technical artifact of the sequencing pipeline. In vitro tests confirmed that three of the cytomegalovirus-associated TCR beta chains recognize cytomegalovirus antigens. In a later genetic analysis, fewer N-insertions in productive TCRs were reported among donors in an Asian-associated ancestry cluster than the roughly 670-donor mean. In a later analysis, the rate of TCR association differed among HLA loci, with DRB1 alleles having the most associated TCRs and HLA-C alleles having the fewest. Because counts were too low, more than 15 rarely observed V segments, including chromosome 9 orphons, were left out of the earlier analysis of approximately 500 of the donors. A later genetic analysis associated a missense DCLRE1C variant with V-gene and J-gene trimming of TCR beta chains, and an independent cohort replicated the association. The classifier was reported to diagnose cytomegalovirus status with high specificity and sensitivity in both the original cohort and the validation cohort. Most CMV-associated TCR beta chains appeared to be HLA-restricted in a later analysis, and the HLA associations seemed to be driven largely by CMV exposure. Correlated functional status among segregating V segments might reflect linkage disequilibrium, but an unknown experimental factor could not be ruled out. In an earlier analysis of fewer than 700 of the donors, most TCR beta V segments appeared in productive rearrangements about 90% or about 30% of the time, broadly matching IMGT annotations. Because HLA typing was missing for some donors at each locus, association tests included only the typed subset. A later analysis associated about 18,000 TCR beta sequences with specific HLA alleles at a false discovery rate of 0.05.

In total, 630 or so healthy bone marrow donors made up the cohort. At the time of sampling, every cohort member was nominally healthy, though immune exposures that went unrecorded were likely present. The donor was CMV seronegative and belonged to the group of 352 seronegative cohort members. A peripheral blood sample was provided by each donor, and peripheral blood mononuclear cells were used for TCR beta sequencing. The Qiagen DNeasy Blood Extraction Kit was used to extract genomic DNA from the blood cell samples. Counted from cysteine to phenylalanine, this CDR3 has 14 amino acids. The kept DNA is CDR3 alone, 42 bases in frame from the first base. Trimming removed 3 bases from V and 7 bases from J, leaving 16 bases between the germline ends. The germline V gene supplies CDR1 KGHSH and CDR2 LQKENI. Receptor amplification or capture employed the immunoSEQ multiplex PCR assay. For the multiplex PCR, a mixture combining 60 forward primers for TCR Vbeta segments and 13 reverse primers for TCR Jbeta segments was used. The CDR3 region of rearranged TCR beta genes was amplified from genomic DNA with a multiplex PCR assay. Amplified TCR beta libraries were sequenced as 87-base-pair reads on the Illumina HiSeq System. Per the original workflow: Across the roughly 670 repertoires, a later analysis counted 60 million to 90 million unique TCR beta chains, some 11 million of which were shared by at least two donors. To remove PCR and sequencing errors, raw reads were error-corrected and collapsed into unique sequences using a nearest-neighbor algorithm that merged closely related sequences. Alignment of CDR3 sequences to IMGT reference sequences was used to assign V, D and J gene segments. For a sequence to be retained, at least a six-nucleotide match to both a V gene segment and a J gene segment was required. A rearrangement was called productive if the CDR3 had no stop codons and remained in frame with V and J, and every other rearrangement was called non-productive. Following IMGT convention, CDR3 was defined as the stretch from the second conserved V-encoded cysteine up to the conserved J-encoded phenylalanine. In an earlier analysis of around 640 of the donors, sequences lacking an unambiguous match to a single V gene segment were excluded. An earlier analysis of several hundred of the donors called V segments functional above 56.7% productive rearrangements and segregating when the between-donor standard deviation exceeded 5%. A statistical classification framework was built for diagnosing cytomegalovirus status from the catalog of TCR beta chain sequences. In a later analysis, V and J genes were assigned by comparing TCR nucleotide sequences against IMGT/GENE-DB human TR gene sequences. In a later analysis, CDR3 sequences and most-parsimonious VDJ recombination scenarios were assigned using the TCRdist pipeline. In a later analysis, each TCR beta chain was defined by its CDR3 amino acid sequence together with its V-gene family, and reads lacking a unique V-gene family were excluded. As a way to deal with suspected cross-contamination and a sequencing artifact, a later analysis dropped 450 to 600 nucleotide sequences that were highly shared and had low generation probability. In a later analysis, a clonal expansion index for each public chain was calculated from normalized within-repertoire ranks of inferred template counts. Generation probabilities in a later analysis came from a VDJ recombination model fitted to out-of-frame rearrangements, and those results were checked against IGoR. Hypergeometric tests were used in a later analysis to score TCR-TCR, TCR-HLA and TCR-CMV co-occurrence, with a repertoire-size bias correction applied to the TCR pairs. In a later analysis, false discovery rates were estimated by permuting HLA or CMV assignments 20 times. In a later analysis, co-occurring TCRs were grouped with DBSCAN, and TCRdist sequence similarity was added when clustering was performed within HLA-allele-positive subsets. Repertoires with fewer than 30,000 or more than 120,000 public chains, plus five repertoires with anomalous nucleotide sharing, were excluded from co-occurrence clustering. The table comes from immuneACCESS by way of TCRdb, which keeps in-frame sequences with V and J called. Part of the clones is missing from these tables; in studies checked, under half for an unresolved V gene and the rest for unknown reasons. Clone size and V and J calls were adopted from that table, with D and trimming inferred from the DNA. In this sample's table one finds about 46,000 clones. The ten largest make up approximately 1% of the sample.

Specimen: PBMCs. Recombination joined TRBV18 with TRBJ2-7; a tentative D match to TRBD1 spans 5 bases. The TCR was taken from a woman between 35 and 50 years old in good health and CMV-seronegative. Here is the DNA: TGTGCCAGCTCACCGGGAAGCAGGCCAGGGGAGCAGTACTTC. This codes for CASSPGSRPGEQYF. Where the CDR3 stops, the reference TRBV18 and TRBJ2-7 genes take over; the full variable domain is NAGVMQNPRHLVRRRGQEARLRCSPMKGHSHVYWYRQLPEEGLKFMVYLQKENIIDESGMPKERFSAEFPKEGPSILRIQQVVRGDSAAYFCASSPGSRPGEQYFGPGTRLTVT.